This TCR beta chain emerged from a study of control samples from healthy donors and cancer patients. The CDR3 covers 17 residues. Trimming cost V 0 bases and J 6 bases; bases outside gene matches: 10. In germline, CDR1 is SGDLS, CDR2 YYNGEE. Measured with immunoSEQ multiplex PCR; TCRdb has only the in-frame clones, and not every one. This sample has tens of thousands of clones; around 95% occur once, and the top ten carry around 2%. This sequence was found in a woman younger than 45 in good health. The specimen sequenced was blood. The chain combines TRBV9 with TRBJ2-3, with 10 bases matching TRBD2. CDR3 DNA sequence: TGTGCCAGCAGCGTAGGCACTAGCGGGACCCCCCAGGATACGCAGTATTTT. This sequence encodes CASSVGTSGTPQDTQYF.